The present TCR beta chain was sequenced within a study of sequential checkpoint blockade in melanoma. This clone has just a few counts. TCRdb's table, derived via immunoSEQ multiplex PCR, lists solely in-frame clones and lacks some. Of 21,000 or so clones detected, approximately 80% appear once; the ten largest clones hold roughly a tenth. Treatment meaning: randomized to nivolumab then ipilimumab (arm A) or the reverse (arm B). Live CD3+CD8+ CD19− CD56− cells were sorted from PBMCs. The V and J ends lost 5 bases and 0 bases, in that order; junction bases with no gene match: 3. This CDR3 is built from 15 residues. The germline V gene has CDR1 LNHDA and CDR2 SQIVND (reference sequence).

The chain couples TRBV19 to TRBJ2-3; 9 bases are shared with TRBD2. The sample here was CD8+ T cells sorted from blood (inferred from file names), taken from a patient given nivolumab and ipilimumab in sequence. The source is a human donor with melanoma. CDR3 coding DNA: TGTGCCAGTAGTTGGACTAGCGTTAGCACAGATACGCAGTATTTT. Its protein product is CASSWTSVSTDTQYF.